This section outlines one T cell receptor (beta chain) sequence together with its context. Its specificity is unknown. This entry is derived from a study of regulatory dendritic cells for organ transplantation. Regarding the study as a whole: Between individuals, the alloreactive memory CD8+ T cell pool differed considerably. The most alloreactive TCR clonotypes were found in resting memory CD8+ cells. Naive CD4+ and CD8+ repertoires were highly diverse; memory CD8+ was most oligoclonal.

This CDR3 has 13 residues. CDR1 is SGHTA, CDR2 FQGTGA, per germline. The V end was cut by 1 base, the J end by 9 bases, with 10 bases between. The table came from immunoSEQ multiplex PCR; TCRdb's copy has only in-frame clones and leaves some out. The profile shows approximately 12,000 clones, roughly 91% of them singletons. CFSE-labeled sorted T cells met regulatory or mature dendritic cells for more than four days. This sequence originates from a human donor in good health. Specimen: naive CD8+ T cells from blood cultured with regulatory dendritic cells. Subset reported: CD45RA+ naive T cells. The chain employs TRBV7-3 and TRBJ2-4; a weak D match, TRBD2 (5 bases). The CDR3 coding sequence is TGTGCCAGCAGCTTAAATGGAGGCACCATTCAGTACTTC. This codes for CASSLNGGTIQYF.